This T cell receptor (beta chain) emerged from a study of blood T cell repertoires in COVID-19. Study-level information: PBMCs, B-cell-depleted T cells, or T cells were the source of the cDNA or gDNA that made up the material.

Methods used by the authors: By means of reference gene primer amplification, nucleated cell counts were estimated. This table comes from immunoSEQ multiplex PCR, and its TCRdb copy is limited to in-frame clones, with some not included. The DNA gave D and trimming, while V, J and clone size come from that table. The table records roughly 140,000 clones, 75% to 90% of them present only once. Recruited during active infection, patients (from Seattle) were subsequently followed longitudinally. CDR1 is MNHEY and CDR2 is SVGAGI in the germline V gene. The V gene lost 2 bases and the J gene lost 8 bases, with 9 bases spanning the gap. The CDR3 length is 12 residues.

J is TRBJ1-2 and V is TRBV6-5; TRBD1 is a possible D gene (6 bases). Material: peripheral blood. The source of this sequence is a woman aged 55-70 years with COVID-19, enrolled during active disease. CDR3 loop: CASSYTGGGYTF. DNA for the CDR3: TGTGCCAGCAGTTACACGGGGGGCGGCTACACCTTC.